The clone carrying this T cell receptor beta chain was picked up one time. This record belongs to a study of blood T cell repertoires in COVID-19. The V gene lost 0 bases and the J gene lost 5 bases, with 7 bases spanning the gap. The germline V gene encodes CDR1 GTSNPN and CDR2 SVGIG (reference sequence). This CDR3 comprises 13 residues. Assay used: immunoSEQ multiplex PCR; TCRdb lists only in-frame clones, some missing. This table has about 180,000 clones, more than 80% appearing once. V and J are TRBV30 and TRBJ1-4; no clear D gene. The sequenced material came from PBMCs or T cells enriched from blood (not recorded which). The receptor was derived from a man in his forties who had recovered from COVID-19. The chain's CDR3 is CAWSVRVNEKLFF. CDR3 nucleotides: TGTGCCTGGAGTGTACGGGTCAATGAAAAACTGTTTTTT.